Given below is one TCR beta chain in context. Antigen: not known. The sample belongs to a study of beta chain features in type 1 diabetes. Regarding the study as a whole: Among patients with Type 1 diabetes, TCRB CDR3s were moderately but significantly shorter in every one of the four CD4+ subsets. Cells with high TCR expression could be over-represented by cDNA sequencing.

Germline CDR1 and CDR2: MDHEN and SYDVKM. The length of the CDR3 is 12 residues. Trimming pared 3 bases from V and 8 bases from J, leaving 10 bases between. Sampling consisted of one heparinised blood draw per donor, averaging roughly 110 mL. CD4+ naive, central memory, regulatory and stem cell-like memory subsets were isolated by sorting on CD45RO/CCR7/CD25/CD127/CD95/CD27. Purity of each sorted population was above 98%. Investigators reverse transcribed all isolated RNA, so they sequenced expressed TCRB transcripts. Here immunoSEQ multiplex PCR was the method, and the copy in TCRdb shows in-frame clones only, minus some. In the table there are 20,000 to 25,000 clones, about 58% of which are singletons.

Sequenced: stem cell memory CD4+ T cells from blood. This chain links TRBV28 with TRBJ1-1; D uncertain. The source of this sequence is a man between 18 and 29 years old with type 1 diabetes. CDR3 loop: CASSFEAREAFF. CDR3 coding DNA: TGTGCCAGCAGTTTCGAGGCCCGGGAAGCTTTCTTT.